This T cell receptor beta chain was obtained from a study of cytomegalovirus exposure and HLA in healthy donors. Study-level points and caveats: The study listed approximately 160 cytomegalovirus-associated TCR beta chains.

Generated by immunoSEQ multiplex PCR, the TCRdb table keeps only in-frame clones and is missing some. The table has 70,000 to 75,000 clones, over 90% seen once. CDR1 is KGHSH and CDR2 is LQKENI in the germline V gene. The germline V and J ends were trimmed by 5 bases and 4 bases, with 15 bases remaining between them. This CDR3 is built from 15 residues. Concerning this clone itself: Its antigen is still unknown.

The study drew the donors from its approximately 110-subject validation cohort, separate from the approximately 700-subject first cohort. The specimen was PBMCs. This TCR came from a woman in her late teens or twenties in good health and CMV-seropositive. The chain joins TRBV18 to TRBJ1-5, with D possibly being TRBD1 (5 bases). The CDR3 DNA follows: TGTGCCAGCTCAAACCACCAGACAGAAAATCAGCCCCAGCATTTT. Its translation is CASSNHQTENQPQHF.